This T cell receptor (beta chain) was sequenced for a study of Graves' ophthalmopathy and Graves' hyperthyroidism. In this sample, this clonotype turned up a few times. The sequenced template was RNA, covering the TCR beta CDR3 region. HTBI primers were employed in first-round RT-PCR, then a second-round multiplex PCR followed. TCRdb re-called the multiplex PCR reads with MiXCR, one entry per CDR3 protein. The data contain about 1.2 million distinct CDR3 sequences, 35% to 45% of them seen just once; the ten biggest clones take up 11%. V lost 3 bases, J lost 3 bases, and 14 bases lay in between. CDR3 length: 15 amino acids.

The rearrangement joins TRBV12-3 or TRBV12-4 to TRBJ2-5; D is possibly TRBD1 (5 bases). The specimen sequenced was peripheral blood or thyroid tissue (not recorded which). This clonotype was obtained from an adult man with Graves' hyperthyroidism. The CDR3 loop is CASSFWGRVEETQYF. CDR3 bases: TGTGCCAGCAGTTTTTGGGGCCGGGTGGAAGAGACCCAGTACTTC.